The 27 T cell receptor beta chains below all came from one sample that was sequenced in a study of blood T cell repertoires in COVID-19. Clones were sequenced by immunoSEQ multiplex PCR, and TCRdb holds only the in-frame ones, with some missing. The sample shows roughly 170,000 clones, less than 85% of them seen only once. Material for sequencing was peripheral blood. Receptor source: a woman aged 55 to 70 with COVID-19, enrolled during active disease.

The genes are TRBV4-2 and TRBJ2-5; 8 bases are a match to TRBD1. This CDR3 spans 16 amino acids. V shed 2 bases and J 2 bases; nucleotides not matched to a gene: 7. Germline V gene sequence: CDR1 LGHNA, CDR2 YNFKEQ. CDR3 loop: CASSQIGQGRQETQYF. CDR3 DNA: TGTGCCAGCAGCCAAATTGGACAGGGAAGACAAGAGACCCAGTACTTC.

This rearrangement joins TRBV24-1 to TRBJ1-5, with D possibly matching TRBD1 (5 bases). Germline loops: CDR1 KGHDR, CDR2 SFDVKD. V shed 4 bases and J shed 0 bases, with 18 bases lying between them. The CDR3 runs 18 residues. DNA of the CDR3: TGTGCCACCAGTGACCCCCAGGACACCTTATATAGCAATCAGCCCCAGCATTTT. Translated: CATSDPQDTLYSNQPQHF.

The chain couples TRBV28 to TRBJ1-1, with D possibly TRBD1 on 6 matching bases. The CDR3 runs 14 residues. Germline lookup yields CDR1 MDHEN and CDR2 SYDVKM. V was shortened by 7 bases and J by 9 bases, with 21 bases between the two germline ends. The CDR3 here is CASTLTGAPDQAFF. The CDR3 DNA reads TGTGCCAGCACCCTGACAGGAGCTCCCGATCAAGCTTTCTTT.

The gene calls are TRBV30 and TRBJ1-1; D ambiguous. CDR1 is GTSNPN and CDR2 is SVGIG in the germline V gene (reference sequence). This CDR3 comprises 13 residues. Trimming pared 0 bases from V and 2 bases from J, leaving 7 bases between. CDR3 protein: CAWSVDSNTEAFF. The CDR3 DNA is TGTGCCTGGAGTGTAGACTCAAACACTGAAGCTTTCTTT.

This rearrangement joins TRBV24-1 to TRBJ2-1; D ambiguous. The CDR3 extends over 14 amino acids. V dropped 1 base and J dropped 6 bases, with 9 bases sitting between them. Germline CDR1 KGHDR, CDR2 SFDVKD. CDR3 residues: CATSDLVDTNEQFF. The CDR3 bases are TGTGCCACCAGTGATTTAGTAGATACCAATGAGCAGTTCTTC.

The chain couples TRBV12-3 or TRBV12-4 to TRBJ2-7, with 7 nucleotides matching TRBD1. The ends lost 5 bases at V and 2 bases at J; junction bases unmatched: 3. The CDR3 contains 13 residues. The CDR3 sequence: CASSLTGAYEQYV. In nucleotides, the CDR3 is TGTGCCAGCAGTCTAACAGGGGCCTACGAGCAGTACGTC.

This chain links TRBV6-4 with TRBJ2-3, with D possibly TRBD1 on 5 matching bases. Germline V gene data show CDR1 as MRHNA and CDR2 as SNTAGT. V was cut by 5 bases and J by 3 bases, with 9 bases left in between. The CDR3 consists of 13 residues. This chain's CDR3 is CASSHTGTDTQYF. For the CDR3, the DNA is TGTGCCAGCAGTCACACAGGAACAGATACGCAGTATTTT.

The chain carries TRBV3-1 (or the pseudogene TRBV3-2) and TRBJ2-5; TRBD1 aligns across 10 bases. The length of the CDR3 is 15 residues. V shed 4 bases and J 5 bases; nucleotides not matched to a gene: 7. Germline V gene lookup returns CDR1 LGHDT and CDR2 YNNKEL (reference sequence). The chain's CDR3 is CASSPEDRGWETQYF. The DNA for the CDR3 is TGTGCCAGCAGCCCCGAGGACAGGGGGTGGGAGACCCAGTACTTC.

The count of this clone is one. V usage is TRBV2 and J usage is TRBJ2-6; D may be TRBD2 (6 bases). This CDR3 contains 15 residues. The germline gives CDR1 SNHLY, CDR2 FYNNEI. Trimming stripped 2 bases from V and 2 bases from J, with 7 bases between. The CDR3 DNA reads as TGTGCCAGCAGTGAAAGGAGGGCTGGGGCCAACGTCCTGACTTTC. Amino acid sequence: CASSERRAGANVLTF.

The rearrangement joins TRBV14 to TRBJ1-1; D is unclear. The V gene's germline CDR1 is SGHDN and CDR2 FVKESK. Trimming removed 7 bases at V and 4 bases at J, with 7 bases between. This CDR3 contains 11 residues. CDR3 region: CASKGATEAFF. The CDR3 coding sequence is TGTGCCAGCAAGGGAGCCACTGAAGCTTTCTTT. Full variable domain (missing parts from reference TRBV14 and TRBJ1-1): EAGVTQFPSHSVIEKGQTVTLRCDPISGHDNLYWYRRVMGKEIKFLLHFVKESKQDESGMPNNRFLAERTGGTYSTLKVQPAELEDSGVYFCASKGATEAFFGQGTRLTVV.

This clone was seen a single time. This sample includes further DNA sequences coding for the same CDR3. The chain joins TRBV6-5 to TRBJ2-5; possibly TRBD1 for D (6 bases). The CDR3 is made up of 14 amino acids. V dropped 2 bases and J dropped 0 bases, with 7 bases sitting between them. The V gene's germline CDR1 is MNHEY and CDR2 SVGAGI. The CDR3 loop reads CASSYTGYQETQYF. The DNA for the CDR3 is TGTGCCAGCAGTTACACAGGGTACCAAGAGACCCAGTACTTC.

Points on this clone: Within the sample, other DNA sequences also encode this same CDR3. The chain couples TRBV3-1 (or the pseudogene TRBV3-2) to TRBJ1-2; D might be TRBD1 (5 bases). Germline CDR1 reads LGHDT; CDR2 reads YNNKEL (reference sequence). V was clipped by 1 base and J by 8 bases, with 11 bases between them. The CDR3 has 13 residues. The CDR3, as DNA: TGTGCCAGCAGCCAAGGGAGGGGTTGGGGCTACACCTTC. It translates to CASSQGRGWGYTF.

As concerns this clone: A read error may account for a junction end that differs from germline. The sample holds other DNA sequences that translate to the same CDR3. The V gene is TRBV19, the J gene TRBJ2-2; TRBD2 matches at 7 bases. The CDR3 runs 16 residues. Germline V CDR1 and CDR2: LNHDA, SQIVND (reference sequence). As DNA, the CDR3 is TGTGCCAGTAGTGCCATAAGACTAGCTTACACTGGGGAGCTGTTTTTT. This encodes CASSAIRLAYTGELFF.

The chain carries TRBV7-9 and TRBJ1-6; D might be TRBD1 (6 bases). With 3 bases removed from V and 7 bases from J, the gap between germline ends came to 13 bases. The CDR3 has 15 amino acids. Germline assignment: CDR1 SEHNR and CDR2 FQNEAQ (reference sequence). The CDR3 nucleotides are TGTGCCAGCAGCTTCAAGGGGACACCAAATTCACCCCTCCACTTT. Translation gives CASSFKGTPNSPLHF. Full variable domain (missing parts from reference TRBV7-9 and TRBJ1-6): DTGVSQNPRHKITKRGQNVTFRCDPISEHNRLYWYRQTLGQGPEFLTYFQNEAQLEKSRLLSDRFSAERPKGSFSTLEIQRTEQGDSAMYLCASSFKGTPNSPLHFGNGTRLTVT.

The chain joins TRBV7-6 to TRBJ2-5; 11 bases agree with TRBD1. This CDR3 region has 17 residues. The V gene end was trimmed by 4 bases and the J gene end by 1 base; junction bases not matched to a gene: 8. Germline V gene lookup returns CDR1 SGHVS and CDR2 FNYEAQ. For the CDR3, the DNA is TGTGCCAGCAGCTCCCCGGGTGGGACAGGGGGCCAAGAGACCCAGTACTTC. Protein: CASSSPGGTGGQETQYF.

The chain is built from TRBV27 and TRBJ1-5; no clear D. The V and J ends lost 8 bases and 2 bases respectively, with 16 bases between them. Germline V gene sequence: CDR1 MNHEY, CDR2 SMNVEV (reference sequence). The CDR3 contains 15 residues. The CDR3 loop reads CASSQVPVGNQPQHF. The CDR3 DNA reads as TGTGCCAGCTCCCAGGTCCCTGTGGGCAATCAGCCCCAGCATTTT.

This clone was detected many times. The rearrangement uses TRBV29-1 and TRBJ1-2, with 8 positions matching TRBD1. The germline CDR1 and CDR2 sequences are SQVTM and ANQGSEA. This CDR3 contains 12 residues. V was clipped by 4 bases and J by 8 bases; unmatched bases: 6. The CDR3 sequence is CSVATGGWGYTF. The CDR3 nucleotides read TGCAGCGTTGCCACAGGGGGATGGGGCTACACCTTC. Full variable domain (rest looked up from reference TRBV29-1 and TRBJ1-2): SAVISQKPSRDICQRGTSLTIQCQVDSQVTMMFWYRQQPGQSLTLIATANQGSEATYESGFVIDKFPISRPNLTFSTLTVSNMSPEDSSIYLCSVATGGWGYTFGSGTRLTVV.

The chain joins TRBV27 to TRBJ1-4, with D maybe TRBD1 (5 bases). This CDR3 has 15 amino acids. Germline CDR1 MNHEY, CDR2 SMNVEV (reference sequence). The germline V and J ends were trimmed by 2 bases and 6 bases, with 13 bases remaining between them. The CDR3 DNA sequence: TGTGCCAGCAGTTTAGGGGGGGTGGCTGATGAAAAACTGTTTTTT. Amino acid sequence: CASSLGGVADEKLFF.

This chain joins TRBV7-6 and TRBJ1-3; maybe TRBD1 (6 bases). CDR3 length equals 14 residues. Trimming removed 2 bases from V and 4 bases from J, with 9 bases in between. Germline V gene lookup returns CDR1 SGHVS and CDR2 FNYEAQ. CDR3 amino acids: CASSLNREGNTIYF. DNA of the CDR3: TGTGCCAGCAGCTTAAACAGGGAAGGAAACACCATATATTTT.

The V and J genes are TRBV6-2 or TRBV6-3 and TRBJ1-2; D unclear. This CDR3 is 12 amino acids long. Germline V gives CDR1 MNHEY, CDR2 SVGEGT. Between the trimmed V and J ends, which lost 2 bases and 8 bases, there was a span of 9 bases. The CDR3 region is CASSYQASGYTF. In DNA form, the CDR3 reads TGTGCCAGCAGTTACCAGGCCTCGGGCTACACCTTC.

The chain joins TRBV7-2 to TRBJ2-1, with TRBD2 identical over 7 bases. This CDR3 comprises 18 residues. Germline V gene data show CDR1 as SGHTA and CDR2 as FQGNSA. V shed 2 bases and J 9 bases; nucleotides not matched to a gene: 19. The CDR3 nucleotides read TGTGCCAGCAGCTTAATAATGAATAGGGGACTAAAAGGGAGTGAGCAGTTCTTC. Its translation: CASSLIMNRGLKGSEQFF.

The chain uses TRBV5-1 and TRBJ1-1; D is possibly TRBD1 (5 bases). This CDR3 contains 16 residues. The germline CDR1 and CDR2 sequences are SGHRS and YFSETQ. Trimming stripped 4 bases from V and 1 base from J, with 17 bases between. CDR3 sequence reads: CASSPPTGLPNTEAFF. In DNA, the CDR3 is TGCGCCAGCAGCCCGCCGACGGGACTCCCGAACACTGAAGCTTTCTTT.

The CDR3 DNA follows: TGCGCCAGCAGCTTGGTCCAGGGCCCAAGGGGCTACACCTTC. Its translation is CASSLVQGPRGYTF. The V call is TRBV5-1, the J call TRBJ1-2; the D gene is possibly TRBD1 (5 bases). V lost 0 bases to trimming and J lost 8 bases, with 14 bases between them. CDR3 length: 14 residues. CDR1 and CDR2 (germline): SGHRS, YFSETQ.

In this sample, this clone turned up once. The rearrangement uses TRBV6-5 and TRBJ2-1, with 12 bases that match TRBD2. CDR3 length equals 15 residues. The V gene's germline CDR1 is MNHEY and CDR2 SVGAGI. V shed 8 bases, J shed 2 bases, and the junction held 4 bases outside the gene matches. CDR3 coding DNA: TGTGCCAGCGGTCGGACTAGCGGGACCTACAATGAGCAGTTCTTC. This codes for CASGRTSGTYNEQFF.

This rearrangement joins TRBV5-1 to TRBJ2-1, with 8 positions matching TRBD2. Looked up from germline, CDR1 is SGHRS and CDR2 is YFSETQ. This CDR3 contains 16 residues. V dropped 2 bases and J dropped 0; count of bases not matched to a gene: 4. The CDR3 DNA follows: TGCGCCAGCAGCTTTCTAGCGGGCAGCTCCTACAATGAGCAGTTCTTC. It codes for CASSFLAGSSYNEQFF.

The rearrangement links TRBV24-1 to TRBJ1-2; possible D gene TRBD1, 5 bases. The CDR3 consists of 13 residues. V lost 6 bases to trimming and J lost 4 bases, with 11 bases between them. CDR1 KGHDR and CDR2 SFDVKD come from the germline V gene. DNA of the CDR3: TGTGCCACCAGTCGCCAGGGCGGCTATGGCTACACCTTC. Its translation: CATSRQGGYGYTF.

V is TRBV5-4 and J is TRBJ2-1; D might be TRBD2 (6 bases). The CDR3 has 17 amino acids. The V and J ends lost 4 bases and 1 base respectively, with 18 bases between them. CDR1 and CDR2 (germline): SGHNT, YYREEE (reference sequence). CDR3 DNA sequence: TGTGCCAGCAGCCCGGGGGACTCCCACCCATCCTACAATGAGCAGTTCTTC. Translated, it gives CASSPGDSHPSYNEQFF.